The clone carrying this T cell receptor beta chain came up once. This sample stems from a study of T cell responses to AZD1222 COVID-19 vaccine. Across the whole study: Some second doses came at about 4 weeks and others at about 12 weeks; these were pooled.

This table comes from immunoSEQ multiplex PCR, and its TCRdb copy is limited to in-frame clones, with some not included. The table includes 80,000 to 100,000 clones, roughly 88% detected once. The germline gives CDR1 MNHEY, CDR2 SMNVEV (reference sequence). CDR3 length equals 15 residues. V trimming: 4 bases; J trimming: 4 bases; junction bases outside the gene matches: 7. Sample: peripheral blood, taken on day 0 of AZD1222 vaccination. The rearrangement joins TRBV27 to TRBJ2-7; 10 bases fit TRBD1. The source of this sequence is an adult in good health. The CDR3 is CASSYGGQGSYEQYF. The DNA of the CDR3 is TGTGCCAGCAGTTATGGGGGACAGGGGAGTTACGAGCAGTACTTC.